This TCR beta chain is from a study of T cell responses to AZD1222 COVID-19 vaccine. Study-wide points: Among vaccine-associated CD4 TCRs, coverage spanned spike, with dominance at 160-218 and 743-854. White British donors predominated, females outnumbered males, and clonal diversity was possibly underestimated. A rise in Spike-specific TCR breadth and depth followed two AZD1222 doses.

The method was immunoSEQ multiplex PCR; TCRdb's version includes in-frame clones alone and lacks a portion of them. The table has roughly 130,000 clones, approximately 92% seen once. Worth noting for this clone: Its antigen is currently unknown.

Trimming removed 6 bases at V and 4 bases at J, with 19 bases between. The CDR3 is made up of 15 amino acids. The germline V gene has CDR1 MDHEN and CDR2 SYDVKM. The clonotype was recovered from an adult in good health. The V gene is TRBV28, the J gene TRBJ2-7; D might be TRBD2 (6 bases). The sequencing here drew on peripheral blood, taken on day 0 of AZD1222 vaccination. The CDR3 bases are TGTGCCAGCAGCGGAGGGATCAAGGGGCCGTACGAGCAGTACTTC. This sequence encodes CASSGGIKGPYEQYF.